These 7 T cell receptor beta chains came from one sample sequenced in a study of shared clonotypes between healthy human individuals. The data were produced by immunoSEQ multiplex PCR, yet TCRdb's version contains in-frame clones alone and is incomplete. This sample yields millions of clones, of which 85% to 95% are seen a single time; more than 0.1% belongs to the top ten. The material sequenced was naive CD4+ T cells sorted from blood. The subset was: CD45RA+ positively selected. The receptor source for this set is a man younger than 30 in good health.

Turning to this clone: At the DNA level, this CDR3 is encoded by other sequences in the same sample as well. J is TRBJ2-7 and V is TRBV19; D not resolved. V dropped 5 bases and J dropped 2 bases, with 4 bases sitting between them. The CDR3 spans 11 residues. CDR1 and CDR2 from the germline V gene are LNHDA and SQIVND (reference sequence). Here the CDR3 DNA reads TGTGCCAGTAGTGGGGCCTACGAGCAGTACTTC. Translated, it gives CASSGAYEQYF.

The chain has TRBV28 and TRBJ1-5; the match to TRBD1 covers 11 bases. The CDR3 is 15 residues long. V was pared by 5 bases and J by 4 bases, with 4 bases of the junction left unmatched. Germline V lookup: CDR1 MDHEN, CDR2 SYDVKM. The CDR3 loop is CASSLRDRGNQPQHF. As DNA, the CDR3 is TGTGCCAGCAGTCTACGGGACAGGGGGAATCAGCCCCAGCATTTT.

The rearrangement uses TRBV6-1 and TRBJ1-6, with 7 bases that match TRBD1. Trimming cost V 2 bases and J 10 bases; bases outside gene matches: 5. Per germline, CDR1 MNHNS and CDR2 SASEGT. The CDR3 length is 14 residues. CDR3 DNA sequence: TGTGCCAGCAGTGAACTGACAGGGCGGTCACCCCTCCACTTT. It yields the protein CASSELTGRSPLHF.

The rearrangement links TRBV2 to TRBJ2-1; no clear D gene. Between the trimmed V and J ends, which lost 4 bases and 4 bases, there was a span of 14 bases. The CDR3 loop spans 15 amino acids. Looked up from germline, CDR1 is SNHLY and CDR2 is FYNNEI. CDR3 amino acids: CASSAAGLLYNEQFF. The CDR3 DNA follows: TGTGCCAGCAGTGCCGCAGGCCTACTTTACAATGAGCAGTTCTTC.

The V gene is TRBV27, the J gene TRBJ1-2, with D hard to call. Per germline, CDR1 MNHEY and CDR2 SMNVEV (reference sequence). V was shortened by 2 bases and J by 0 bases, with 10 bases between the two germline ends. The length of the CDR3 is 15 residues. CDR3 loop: CASSLRWGTNYGYTF. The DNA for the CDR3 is TGTGCCAGCAGTTTAAGATGGGGAACTAACTATGGCTACACCTTC.

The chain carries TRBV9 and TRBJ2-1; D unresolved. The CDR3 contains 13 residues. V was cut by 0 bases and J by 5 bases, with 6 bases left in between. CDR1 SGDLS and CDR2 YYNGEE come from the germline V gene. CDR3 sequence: CASSVGPHNEQFF. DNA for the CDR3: TGTGCCAGCAGCGTAGGGCCCCACAATGAGCAGTTCTTC.

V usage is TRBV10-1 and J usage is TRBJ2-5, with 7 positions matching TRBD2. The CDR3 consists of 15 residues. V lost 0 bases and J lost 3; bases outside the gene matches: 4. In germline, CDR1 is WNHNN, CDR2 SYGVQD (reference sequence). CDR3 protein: CASSESSLAEETQYF. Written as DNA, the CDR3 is TGCGCCAGCAGTGAGTCGAGTCTAGCGGAAGAGACCCAGTACTTC.